This T cell receptor (beta chain) derives from a study of blood T cell repertoires in COVID-19. Looking at the study overall: From T cells, B-cell-depleted T cells, or PBMCs came the material, which was cDNA or gDNA.

Trimming stripped 3 bases from V and 2 bases from J, with 8 bases between. The CDR3 is 14 residues long. The germline V gene has CDR1 LGHDT and CDR2 YNNKEL (reference sequence). This clone has a single count. The same CDR3 arises from other DNA sequences in this sample as well. Authors' processing steps: Reference gene primers were amplified, and this amplification served to estimate nucleated cell counts. Produced via immunoSEQ multiplex PCR; TCRdb's table is partial and in-frame only. V, J and clone size derive from that table, while D and trimming were established from the DNA sequence. This table has about 140,000 clones, approximately 86% appearing once.

The chain has TRBV3-1 (or the pseudogene TRBV3-2) and TRBJ1-5, with D possibly matching TRBD1 (5 bases). The sequence was obtained from a man between 65 and 85 years old with acute or convalescent COVID-19. Sequenced sample: peripheral blood. The CDR3 nucleotides are TGTGCCAGCAGCCAGGGGGGGGGCAATCAGCCCCAGCATTTT. Translating gives CASSQGGGNQPQHF.